This passage covers 22 T cell receptor beta chains from one sample sequenced in a study of shared T cell receptors in the human thymus. This table comes from immunoSEQ multiplex PCR, and its TCRdb copy is limited to in-frame clones, with some not included. The top ten hold more than 0.01% of the sample, which has just under 550,000 clones, more than 75% seen once. In addition, the sample was reused for a study of human thymus T cells.

The sequencing input was thymocytes. The receptor source for this set is a boy younger than two with a congenital heart defect.

The chain has TRBV5-1 and TRBJ2-1; TRBD2 matches at 15 bases. With 4 bases clipped from V and 7 bases from J, the junction kept 0 bases outside the gene matches. The germline gives CDR1 SGHRS, CDR2 YFSETQ. This CDR3 contains 14 residues. The CDR3 spells CASSGTSGRNEQFF. The DNA of the CDR3 is TGCGCCAGCAGCGGGACTAGCGGGAGGAATGAGCAGTTCTTC.

The chain couples TRBV27 to TRBJ2-2; 9 bases line up with TRBD1. In germline, CDR1 is MNHEY, CDR2 SMNVEV (reference sequence). V lost 4 bases to trimming and J lost 5 bases; unmatched junction nucleotides: 5. This CDR3 comprises 15 residues. The CDR3, as DNA: TGTGCCAGCAGTTCCGGGACAGGGTGGACCGGGGAGCTGTTTTTT. This gives the protein CASSSGTGWTGELFF.

In DNA, the CDR3 is TGTGCCAGCAGACCCATAGCGGGACTCCCCATTCAGTACTTC. This codes for CASRPIAGLPIQYF. The chain combines TRBV6-5 with TRBJ2-4; the match to TRBD2 covers 8 bases. The germline V gene has CDR1 MNHEY and CDR2 SVGAGI. The junction had 10 bases not matched to a gene; V was cut back by 6 bases and J by 9 bases. There are 14 residues in the CDR3.

This clone was detected only once. This sequence joins TRBV7-4 and TRBJ2-7; 9 positions match TRBD2. Germline lookup yields CDR1 SGHVT and CDR2 SQSDAQ. The CDR3 consists of 15 residues. The V segment lost 5 bases and the J segment 3 bases; nucleotides outside the gene matches: 8. The CDR3 DNA reads TGTGCCAGCAGCCCGGGACTAGCACTGTTCTACGAGCAGTACTTC. It codes for CASSPGLALFYEQYF.

V usage is TRBV27 and J usage is TRBJ2-7; the match to TRBD2 covers 10 bases. This CDR3 comprises 14 residues. V gave up 6 bases and J gave up 6 bases; unmatched junction bases: 8. Germline V gene lookup returns CDR1 MNHEY and CDR2 SMNVEV (reference sequence). The CDR3: CASRRAGGPFEQYF. For the CDR3, the DNA is TGTGCCAGCAGGAGAGCGGGAGGGCCTTTCGAGCAGTACTTC.

The gene calls are TRBV28 and TRBJ1-1; D remains unclear. Trimming took off 2 bases at V and 3 bases at J, with 7 bases between the two ends. There are 13 residues in the CDR3. The germline V gene encodes CDR1 MDHEN and CDR2 SYDVKM. CDR3 sequence (DNA): TGTGCCAGCAGTTTAGGTTCGGACACTGAAGCTTTCTTT. As protein: CASSLGSDTEAFF. Full variable domain (remainder filled in from reference TRBV28 and TRBJ1-1): DVKVTQSSRYLVKRTGEKVFLECVQDMDHENMFWYRQDPGLGLRLIYFSYDVKMKEKGDIPEGYSVSREKKERFSLILESASTNQTSMYLCASSLGSDTEAFFGQGTRLTVV.

This clone has more than one count but fewer than ten. V and J are TRBV4-3 and TRBJ1-1; TRBD1 is a possible D gene (5 bases). Germline V lookup: CDR1 LGHNA, CDR2 YSLEER. V dropped 0 bases and J dropped 11 bases, with 22 bases sitting between them. This CDR3 comprises 16 residues. CDR3 DNA: TGCGCCAGCAGCCAAGATAGGGTAAGGGACGCGGGACTCGCTTTCTTT. Translating gives CASSQDRVRDAGLAFF.

This chain connects TRBV5-1 to TRBJ2-1; TRBD1 might be the D (6 bases). The CDR3 has 16 residues. CDR1 and CDR2 from the germline V gene are SGHRS and YFSETQ. Trimming removed 4 bases at V and 2 bases at J, with 16 bases between. CDR3 in DNA: TGCGCCAGCAGCGCCTATACAGGGAACACCTACAATGAGCAGTTCTTC. It yields the protein CASSAYTGNTYNEQFF.

V gene TRBV19 combines with J gene TRBJ1-2; 7 nucleotides agree with TRBD1. This CDR3 spans 15 amino acids. After removal of 3 bases from V and 4 bases from J, the junction contained 8 bases not matched to a gene. Germline assignment: CDR1 LNHDA and CDR2 SQIVND (reference sequence). This chain's CDR3 is CASSILKGAGYGYTF. The CDR3 DNA sequence: TGTGCCAGTAGTATCCTAAAGGGGGCTGGCTATGGCTACACCTTC.

The chain employs TRBV6-5 and TRBJ2-2; possibly TRBD2 for D (6 bases). Germline V gives CDR1 MNHEY, CDR2 SVGAGI. Deletions cut 8 bases from V and 7 bases from J, with 14 bases between. The CDR3 length is 13 residues. CDR3 in DNA: TGTGCCAGCCGGCGAGACGGGAGCGGGGAGCTGTTTTTT. It encodes CASRRDGSGELFF.

This chain connects TRBV11-2 to TRBJ2-7, with a possible D match to TRBD2 (5 bases). Germline CDR1 reads SGHAT; CDR2 reads FQNNGV. V dropped 5 bases and J dropped 6 bases, with 17 bases sitting between them. CDR3 length equals 14 residues. CDR3: CASSPRQEVCEQYF. CDR3 coding DNA: TGTGCCAGCAGCCCTCGTCAGGAGGTATGCGAGCAGTACTTC.

V and J are TRBV6-5 and TRBJ2-7; D gene ambiguous. The germline V and J ends were trimmed by 2 bases and 6 bases, with 14 bases remaining between them. Germline lookup yields CDR1 MNHEY and CDR2 SVGAGI. The CDR3 runs to 14 residues. CDR3 nucleotides: TGTGCCAGCAGTTACGGGCCCATACCCTGCGAGCAGTACTTC. Protein: CASSYGPIPCEQYF.

The CDR3 nucleotides are TGTGCTAGTGGTTTAGCAGGGGGCTACGAGCAGTACTTC. Amino acid sequence: CASGLAGGYEQYF. V and J are TRBV12-5 and TRBJ2-7; the match to TRBD1 covers 7 bases. The CDR3 is made up of 13 amino acids. With 3 bases clipped from V and 3 bases from J, the junction kept 2 bases outside the gene matches. CDR1 and CDR2 (germline): LGHNT, FRNRAP.

The chain recombines TRBV7-2 with TRBJ2-7; 13 positions match TRBD2. Germline CDR1 reads SGHTA; CDR2 reads FQGNSA. V dropped 1 base and J dropped 6; count of bases not matched to a gene: 6. The CDR3 extends over 16 amino acids. Here the CDR3 DNA reads TGTGCCAGCAGCTTAGTTGGGACTAGCGGGACCGCCGAGCAGTACTTC. This translates into CASSLVGTSGTAEQYF. The full variable domain, its missing parts supplied by reference TRBV7-2 and TRBJ2-7, is GAGVSQSPSNKVTEKGKDVELRCDPISGHTALYWYRQSLGQGLEFLIYFQGNSAPDKSGLPSDRFSAERTGGSVSTLTIQRTQQEDSAVYLCASSLVGTSGTAEQYFGPGTRLTVT.

In this sample, this clone turned up a few times. The rearrangement uses TRBV7-9 and TRBJ2-1, with a weak D call TRBD2 (6 bases). Trimming pared 0 bases from V and 4 bases from J, leaving 19 bases between. The CDR3 is 18 amino acids. Germline CDR1 and CDR2: SEHNR and FQNEAQ (reference sequence). The CDR3 loop is CASSLAGKPWGGYNEQFF. CDR3 in DNA: TGTGCCAGCAGCTTAGCGGGAAAACCCTGGGGAGGTTACAATGAGCAGTTCTTC. The entire variable domain, with the rest obtained from reference TRBV7-9 and TRBJ2-1, is as follows: DTGVSQNPRHKITKRGQNVTFRCDPISEHNRLYWYRQTLGQGPEFLTYFQNEAQLEKSRLLSDRFSAERPKGSFSTLEIQRTEQGDSAMYLCASSLAGKPWGGYNEQFFGPGTRLTVL.

The V gene is TRBV27, the J gene TRBJ2-5, with 12 bases that match TRBD2. V shed 5 bases and J 5 bases; nucleotides not matched to a gene: 3. There are 14 residues in the CDR3. Germline V CDR1 and CDR2: MNHEY, SMNVEV (reference sequence). CDR3 sequence: CASSPGTSGETQYF. In DNA form, the CDR3 reads TGTGCCAGCAGTCCAGGGACTAGCGGGGAGACCCAGTACTTC.

The V call is TRBV7-8, the J call TRBJ1-5; D is possibly TRBD1 (5 bases). The germline V gene has CDR1 SGHVS and CDR2 FQNEAQ. The V end was cut by 4 bases, the J end by 0 bases, with 10 bases between. The CDR3 consists of 15 residues. For the CDR3, the DNA is TGTGCCAGCAGCTCAGGGTCCAGTAGCAATCAGCCCCAGCATTTT. Translation gives CASSSGSSSNQPQHF.

V gene TRBV27 combines with J gene TRBJ2-7; TRBD2 aligns across 7 bases. Per the germline V gene, CDR1 is MNHEY and CDR2 is SMNVEV (reference sequence). CDR3 size: 13 residues. The CDR3 DNA reads TGTCTAACTCGGGGGGTAGAAGTTGGCGAGCAGTACTTC. Translation: CLTRGVEVGEQYF.

V and J are TRBV5-6 and TRBJ2-7, with a weak D call TRBD1 (6 bases). This CDR3 is 13 amino acids long. Germline V gives CDR1 SGHDT, CDR2 YYEEEE. The V gene lost 4 bases and the J gene lost 3 bases, with 11 bases spanning the gap. CDR3 coding DNA: TGTGCCAGCAGCCGGACAGATTTCTACGAGCAGTACTTC. It encodes CASSRTDFYEQYF.

This clone was found once. The chain employs TRBV4-2 and TRBJ2-1, with 7 nucleotides matching TRBD2. V trimming: 0 bases; J trimming: 5 bases; junction bases outside the gene matches: 4. The CDR3 has 15 residues. From germline, CDR1 is LGHNA and CDR2 YNFKEQ. The CDR3 nucleotides read TGTGCCAGCAGCCAAGAGCGGGAGTCAAACAATGAGCAGTTCTTC. Residues: CASSQERESNNEQFF.

The gene calls are TRBV19 and TRBJ2-1; possibly TRBD2 for D (7 bases). Trimming pared 3 bases from V and 3 bases from J, leaving 18 bases between. This CDR3 is 17 amino acids long. The V gene's germline CDR1 is LNHDA and CDR2 SQIVND (reference sequence). In DNA, the CDR3 is TGTGCCAGTAGTATGGGGGGGCGGGACTACAACTACAATGAGCAGTTCTTC. This codes for CASSMGGRDYNYNEQFF.

The V and J genes are TRBV7-3 and TRBJ1-1; the D gene is possibly TRBD1 (5 bases). The CDR3 length is 18 residues. The germline V gene has CDR1 SGHTA and CDR2 FQGTGA. The V end lost 5 bases, the J end lost 5 bases, and 27 bases lay between the germline ends. CDR3 loop: CASSLNPWGGTLETEAFF. As DNA, the CDR3 is TGTGCCAGCAGCCTAAACCCATGGGGGGGGACCTTGGAGACTGAAGCTTTCTTT. The variable domain in full, with the rest retrieved from reference TRBV7-3 and TRBJ1-1, is GAGVSQTPSNKVTEKGKYVELRCDPISGHTALYWYRQSLGQGPEFLIYFQGTGAADDSGLPNDRFFAVRPEGSVSTLKIQRTERGDSAVYLCASSLNPWGGTLETEAFFGQGTRLTVV.